These T cell receptor beta chains were read from a single sample in a study of T cells in Graves' hyperthyroidism and ophthalmopathy. In TCRdb, the multiplex PCR reads were re-called with MiXCR into one record per CDR3 protein. The data hold about 570,000 distinct CDR3 sequences, with around 15% observed a single time. Sequenced input: blood. These receptors all come from a woman aged 35 to 49 with Graves' hyperthyroidism. Both conserved end residues are part of each CDR3. D genes are given only for firm matches. Clone size appears in some rows only: once, few, many, or a class for an expanded clone.

V	J	size	D	DNA	CDR3
TRBV19	TRBJ2-2	few	NA	TGTGCCAGTAGTATAGGCAGGGGTTTGATCGGGGAGCTGTTTTTT	CASSIGRGLIGELFF
TRBV4-1	TRBJ1-6	few	NA	TGCGCCAGCAGCCAGAACGACCTGAATTCACCCCTCCACTTT	CASSQNDLNSPLHF
TRBV3-1	TRBJ2-7	many	NA	TGTGCCAGCAGCCAAGTCGGCAGGGCCTACGAGCAGTACTTC	CASSQVGRAYEQYF
TRBV20-1	TRBJ1-5	many	NA	TGCAGTGGGGGGTTGGGAGGCAATCAGCCCCAGCATTTT	CSGGLGGNQPQHF
TRBV27	TRBJ1-1	many	NA	TGTGCCGGGGGGGGTCTCACTGAAGCTTTCTTT	CAGGGLTEAFF
TRBV20-1	TRBJ2-5	many	TRBD2	TGCAGTGCTAGAGTAGTGGCACTAGCGTCTAGAGAGACCCAGTACTTC	CSARVVALASRETQYF
TRBV18	TRBJ2-5	few	NA	TGTGCCAGCTCATCAGATATACGAGAGACCCAGTACTTC	CASSSDIRETQYF
TRBV3-1	TRBJ2-7	NA	TRBD2	TGTGCCAGCAGCCAAGCGACTAGCGACGAGCAGTACTTC	CASSQATSDEQYF
TRBV28	TRBJ2-1	many	NA	TGTGCCAGCAGTTTCTCGGGGGACGGAGGGGACAATGAGCAGTTCTTC	CASSFSGDGGDNEQFF
TRBV28	TRBJ2-5	many	TRBD2	TGTGCCAGCAGTTCTCTAGCGGGAGGGACGGAGACCCAGTACTTC	CASSSLAGGTETQYF
TRBV20-1	TRBJ2-7	few	TRBD2	TGCAGTGCTGGGGGACTAGCGGGAGCCTACGAGCAGTACTTC	CSAGGLAGAYEQYF
TRBV2	TRBJ2-1	NA	TRBD2	TGTGCCAGCAGTGAGACCGTCCCGGGACTAGCGGACTCCTACAATGAGCAGTTCTTC	CASSETVPGLADSYNEQFF
TRBV2	TRBJ2-1	many	TRBD2	TGTGCCAGCAGCGGAGGGACTAGCGGGCGATTAAGCTCCTACAATGAGCAGTTCTTC	CASSGGTSGRLSSYNEQFF
TRBV12-5	TRBJ2-1	many	TRBD2	TGTGCTAGTGGTTTGGCGGCTAGCGGGAGGGGTAATGAGCAGTTCTTC	CASGLAASGRGNEQFF
TRBV7-2	TRBJ2-5	NA	NA	TGTGCCAGCAGCTTAGACTTCGGGACCCAGTACTTC	CASSLDFGTQYF
TRBV10-2	TRBJ2-3	NA	TRBD1	TGCGCCAGCAGCCGGACAGGGGGAATGGCAGGCACAGATACGCAGTATTTT	CASSRTGGMAGTDTQYF
TRBV27	TRBJ2-7	NA	NA	TGTGCCAGCAGTTTATCCGCAGGGATTTCGAACGAGCAGTACTTC	CASSLSAGISNEQYF
TRBV12-3/TRBV12-4	TRBJ2-3	many	TRBD2	TGTGCCAGCAATGGGAGGGGCGCGAATACGCAGTATTTT	CASNGRGANTQYF
TRBV19	TRBJ1-1	NA	TRBD1	TGTGCCAGTACTAACAGGGGGCCTGAAGCTTTCTTT	CASTNRGPEAFF
TRBV7-9	TRBJ2-5	few	NA	TGTGCCAGCAGCCACAGAATAAGGCCAGAGACCCAGTACTTC	CASSHRIRPETQYF
TRBV5-1	TRBJ1-1	many	TRBD1	TGCGCCAGCTTGGACGGAACAGGGGCGAACACTGAAGCTTTCTTT	CASLDGTGANTEAFF
TRBV19	TRBJ1-5	few	TRBD1	TGTGCCAGTAGTCCCTTTGGACAGGCGGATCAGCCCCAGCATTTT	CASSPFGQADQPQHF
TRBV11-2	TRBJ2-7	few	NA	TGTGCCAACAGCTTAGGGGGGGCCTCCTACGAGCAGTACTTC	CANSLGGASYEQYF
TRBV11-3	TRBJ2-1	NA	TRBD2	TGTGCCAGCAGCTTTCTAGCGGGAGTATCAAATGAGCAGTTCTTC	CASSFLAGVSNEQFF
TRBV24-1	TRBJ2-3	NA	TRBD2	TGTGCCACCAGCGACAATACTAGCGGGAGGCGGGGAGATACGCAGTATTTT	CATSDNTSGRRGDTQYF
TRBV5-1	TRBJ2-3	many	NA	TGCGCCAGCAGCTTAAGACTAGATTCCACAGATACGCAGTATTTT	CASSLRLDSTDTQYF
TRBV2	TRBJ2-2	many	NA	TGTGCCAGCAGTTACAACACCGGGGAGCTGTTTTTT	CASSYNTGELFF
TRBV7-9	TRBJ1-2	once	NA	TGTGCCAGCAGCGCGGATCCGGGACAACGATATGGCTACACCTTC	CASSADPGQRYGYTF
TRBV4-1	TRBJ2-7	NA	NA	TGCGCCAGCAGCCAAGATTCTTCGACAGAACCCTCCTACGAGCAGTACTTC	CASSQDSSTEPSYEQYF
TRBV28	TRBJ2-5	many	TRBD2	TGTGCCAGCAGTTTCGGGGGTTCGGGGGGGGAGACCCAGTACTTC	CASSFGGSGGETQYF
TRBV10-3	TRBJ2-1	many	TRBD2	TGTGCCATCAGTGAGTTAAGCGGGAGGGCCGATGAGCAGTTCTTC	CAISELSGRADEQFF
TRBV5-1	TRBJ2-4	many	TRBD2	TGCGCCAGCAGCTTGACCGTGTCTAGCGGGTCCAAAAACATTCAGTACTTC	CASSLTVSSGSKNIQYF